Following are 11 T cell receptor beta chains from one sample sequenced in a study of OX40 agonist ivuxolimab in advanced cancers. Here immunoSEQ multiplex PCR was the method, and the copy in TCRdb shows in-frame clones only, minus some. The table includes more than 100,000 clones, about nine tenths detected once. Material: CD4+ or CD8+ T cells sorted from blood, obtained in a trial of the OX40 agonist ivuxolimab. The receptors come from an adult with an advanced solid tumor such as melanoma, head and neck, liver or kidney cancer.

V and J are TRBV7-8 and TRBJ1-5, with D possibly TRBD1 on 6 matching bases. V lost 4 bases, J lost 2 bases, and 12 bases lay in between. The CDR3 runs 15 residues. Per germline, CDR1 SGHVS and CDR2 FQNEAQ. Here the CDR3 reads CASSSNYRGNQPQHF. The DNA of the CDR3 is TGTGCCAGCAGCTCTAATTACAGGGGCAATCAGCCCCAGCATTTT.

The CDR3, as DNA: TGCGCCAGCAGCGGGGGGCGTAATGAAAAACTGTTTTTT. Translating gives CASSGGRNEKLFF. The chain carries TRBV5-1 and TRBJ1-4; a possible D gene is TRBD1 (6 bases). Germline lookup yields CDR1 SGHRS and CDR2 YFSETQ. The CDR3 extends over 13 amino acids. V lost 4 bases and J lost 4, with 8 bases in between. The full variable domain, with the rest looked up from reference TRBV5-1 and TRBJ1-4, is KAGVTQTPRYLIKTRGQQVTLSCSPISGHRSVSWYQQTPGQGLQFLFEYFSETQRNKGNFPGRFSGRQFSNSRSEMNVSTLELGDSALYLCASSGGRNEKLFFGSGTQLSVL.

The CDR3 spells CASSQPVGLLGNNEQFF. The CDR3 DNA reads TGTGCCAGCAGCCAACCAGTAGGACTCCTGGGCAACAATGAGCAGTTCTTC. The chain recombines TRBV7-8 with TRBJ2-1, with D possibly matching TRBD2 (5 bases). Per the germline V gene, CDR1 is SGHVS and CDR2 is FQNEAQ. This CDR3 region has 17 residues. The V gene lost 5 bases and the J gene lost 5 bases, with 22 bases spanning the gap.

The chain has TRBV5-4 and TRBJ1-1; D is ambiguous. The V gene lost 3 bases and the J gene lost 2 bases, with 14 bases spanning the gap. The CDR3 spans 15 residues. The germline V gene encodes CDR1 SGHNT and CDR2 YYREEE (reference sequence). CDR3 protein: CASSSIDRRNTEAFF. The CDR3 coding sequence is TGTGCCAGCAGCTCCATTGACCGACGAAACACTGAAGCTTTCTTT.

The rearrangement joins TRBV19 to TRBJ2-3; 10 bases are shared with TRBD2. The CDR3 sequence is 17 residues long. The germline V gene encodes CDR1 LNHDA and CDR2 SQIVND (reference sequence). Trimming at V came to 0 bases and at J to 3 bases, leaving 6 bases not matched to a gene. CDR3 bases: TGTGCCAGTAGTATAGATCTACCAGCGGGAGGGACAGATACGCAGTATTTT. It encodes CASSIDLPAGGTDTQYF.

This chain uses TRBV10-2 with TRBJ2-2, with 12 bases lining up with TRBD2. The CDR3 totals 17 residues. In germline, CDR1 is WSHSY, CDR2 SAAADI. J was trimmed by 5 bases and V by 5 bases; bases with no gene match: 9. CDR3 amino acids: CASSRVAGLAGTGELFF. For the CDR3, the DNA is TGCGCCAGCAGTCGGGTGGCAGGACTAGCGGGAACCGGGGAGCTGTTTTTT.

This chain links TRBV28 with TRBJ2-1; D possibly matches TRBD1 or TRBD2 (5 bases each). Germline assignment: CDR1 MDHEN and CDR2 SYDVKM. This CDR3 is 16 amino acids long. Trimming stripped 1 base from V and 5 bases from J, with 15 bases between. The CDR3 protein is CASSLYGAGPNNEQFF. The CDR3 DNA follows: TGTGCCAGCAGTTTATACGGGGCCGGGCCCAACAATGAGCAGTTCTTC.

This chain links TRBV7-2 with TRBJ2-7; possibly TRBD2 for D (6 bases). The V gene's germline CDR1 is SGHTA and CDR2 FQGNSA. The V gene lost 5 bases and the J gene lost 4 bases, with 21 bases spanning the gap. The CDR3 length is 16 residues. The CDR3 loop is CASSRGTLRLAYEQYF. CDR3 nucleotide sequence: TGTGCCAGCAGCCGGGGGACCCTGCGGCTAGCTTACGAGCAGTACTTC. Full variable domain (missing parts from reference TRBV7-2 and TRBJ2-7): GAGVSQSPSNKVTEKGKDVELRCDPISGHTALYWYRQSLGQGLEFLIYFQGNSAPDKSGLPSDRFSAERTGGSVSTLTIQRTQQEDSAVYLCASSRGTLRLAYEQYFGPGTRLTVT.

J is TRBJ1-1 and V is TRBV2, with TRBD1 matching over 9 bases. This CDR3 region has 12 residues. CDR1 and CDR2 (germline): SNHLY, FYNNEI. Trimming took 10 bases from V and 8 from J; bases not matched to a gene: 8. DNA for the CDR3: TGTGCCAAGCCTAAACAGGGGGCGGAAGCTTTCTTT. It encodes CAKPKQGAEAFF.

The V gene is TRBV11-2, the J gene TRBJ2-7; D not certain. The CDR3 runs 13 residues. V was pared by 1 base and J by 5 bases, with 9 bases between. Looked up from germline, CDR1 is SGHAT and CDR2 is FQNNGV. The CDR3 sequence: CASSLAGPHEQYF. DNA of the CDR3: TGTGCCAGCAGCTTAGCGGGTCCCCACGAGCAGTACTTC.

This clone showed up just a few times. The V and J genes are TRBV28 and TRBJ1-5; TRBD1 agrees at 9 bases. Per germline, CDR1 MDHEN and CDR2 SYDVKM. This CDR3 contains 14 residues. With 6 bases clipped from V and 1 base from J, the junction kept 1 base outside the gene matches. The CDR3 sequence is CASRQGASNQPQHF. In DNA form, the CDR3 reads TGTGCCAGCAGACAGGGGGCGAGCAATCAGCCCCAGCATTTT. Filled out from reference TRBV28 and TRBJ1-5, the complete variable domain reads DVKVTQSSRYLVKRTGEKVFLECVQDMDHENMFWYRQDPGLGLRLIYFSYDVKMKEKGDIPEGYSVSREKKERFSLILESASTNQTSMYLCASRQGASNQPQHFGDGTRLSIL.